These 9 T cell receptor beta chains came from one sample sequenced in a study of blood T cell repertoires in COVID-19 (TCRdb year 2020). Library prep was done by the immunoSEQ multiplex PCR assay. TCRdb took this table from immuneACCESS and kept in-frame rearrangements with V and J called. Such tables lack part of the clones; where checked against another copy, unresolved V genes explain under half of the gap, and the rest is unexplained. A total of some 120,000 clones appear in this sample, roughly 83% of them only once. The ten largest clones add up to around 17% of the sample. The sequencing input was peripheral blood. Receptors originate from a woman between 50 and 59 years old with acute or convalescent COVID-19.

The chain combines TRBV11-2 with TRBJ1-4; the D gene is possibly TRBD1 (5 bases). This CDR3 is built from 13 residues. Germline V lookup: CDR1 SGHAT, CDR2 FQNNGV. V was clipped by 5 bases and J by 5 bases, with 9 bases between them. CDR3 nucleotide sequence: TGTGCCAGCAGCACCGGACAAAATGAAAAACTGTTTTTT. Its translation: CASSTGQNEKLFF.

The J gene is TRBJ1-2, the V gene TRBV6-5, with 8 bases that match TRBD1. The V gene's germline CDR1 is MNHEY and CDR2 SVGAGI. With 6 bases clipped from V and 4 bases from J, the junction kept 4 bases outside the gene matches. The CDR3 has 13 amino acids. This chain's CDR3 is CASRLGQAYGYTF. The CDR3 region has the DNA TGTGCCAGCAGATTGGGACAGGCCTATGGCTACACCTTC.

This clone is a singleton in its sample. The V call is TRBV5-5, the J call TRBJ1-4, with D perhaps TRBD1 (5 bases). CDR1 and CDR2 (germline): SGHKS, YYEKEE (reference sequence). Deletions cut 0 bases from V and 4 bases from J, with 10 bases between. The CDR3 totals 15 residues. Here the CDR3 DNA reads TGTGCCAGCAGCTTGGGTGCGGGGGTTAATGAAAAACTGTTTTTT. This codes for CASSLGAGVNEKLFF.

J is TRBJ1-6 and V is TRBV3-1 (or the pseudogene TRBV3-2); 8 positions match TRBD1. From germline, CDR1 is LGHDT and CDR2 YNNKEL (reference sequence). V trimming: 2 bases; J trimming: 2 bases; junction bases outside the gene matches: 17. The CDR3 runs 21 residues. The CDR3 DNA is TGTGCCAGCAGCCAAATACCCGCCGGGACAGGTAAAAGGGCCTATAATTCACCCCTCCACTTT. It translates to CASSQIPAGTGKRAYNSPLHF.

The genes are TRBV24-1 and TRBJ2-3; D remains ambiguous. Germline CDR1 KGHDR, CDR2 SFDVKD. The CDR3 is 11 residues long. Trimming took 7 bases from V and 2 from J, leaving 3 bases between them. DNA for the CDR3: TGTGCCACCAGATACACAGATACGCAGTATTTT. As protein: CATRYTDTQYF.

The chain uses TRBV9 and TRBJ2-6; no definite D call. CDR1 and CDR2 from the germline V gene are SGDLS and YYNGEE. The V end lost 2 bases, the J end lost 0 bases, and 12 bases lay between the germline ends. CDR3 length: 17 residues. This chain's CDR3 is CASSVGHTYSGANVLTF. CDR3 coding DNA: TGTGCCAGCAGCGTTGGGCACACCTACTCTGGGGCCAACGTCCTGACTTTC.

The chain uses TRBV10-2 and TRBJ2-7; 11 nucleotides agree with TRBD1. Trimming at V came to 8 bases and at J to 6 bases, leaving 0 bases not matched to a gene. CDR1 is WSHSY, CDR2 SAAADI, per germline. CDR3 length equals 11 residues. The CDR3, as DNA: TGCGCCAGCGGGACAGGGGGCGAGCAGTACTTC. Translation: CASGTGGEQYF.

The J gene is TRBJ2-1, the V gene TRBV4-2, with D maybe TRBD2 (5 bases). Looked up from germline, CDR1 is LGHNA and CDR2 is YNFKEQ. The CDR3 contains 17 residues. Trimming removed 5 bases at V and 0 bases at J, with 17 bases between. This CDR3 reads CASSTRLPGSSYNEQFF. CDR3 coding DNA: TGTGCCAGCAGCACCCGCCTGCCGGGGAGCTCCTACAATGAGCAGTTCTTC.

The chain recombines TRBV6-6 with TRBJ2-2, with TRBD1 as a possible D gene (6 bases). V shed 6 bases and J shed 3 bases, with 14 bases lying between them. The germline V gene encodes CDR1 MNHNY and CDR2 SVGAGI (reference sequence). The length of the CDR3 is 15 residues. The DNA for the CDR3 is TGTGCCAGCAGCCCCGGACAGTGGTACACCGGGGAGCTGTTTTTT. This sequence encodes CASSPGQWYTGELFF.